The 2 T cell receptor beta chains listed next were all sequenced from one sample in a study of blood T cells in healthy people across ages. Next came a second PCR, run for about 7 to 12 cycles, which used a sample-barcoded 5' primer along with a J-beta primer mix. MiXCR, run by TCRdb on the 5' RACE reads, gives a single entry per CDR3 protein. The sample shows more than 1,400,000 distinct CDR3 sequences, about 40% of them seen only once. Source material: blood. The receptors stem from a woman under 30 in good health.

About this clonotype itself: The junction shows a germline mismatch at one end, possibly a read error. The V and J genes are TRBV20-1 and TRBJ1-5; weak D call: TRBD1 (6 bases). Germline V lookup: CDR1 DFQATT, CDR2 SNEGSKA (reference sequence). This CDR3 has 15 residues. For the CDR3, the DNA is TGCAGTGCTACCCGTGGCAGGGGTAGCAATCGGCCCCAGCATTTT. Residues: CSATRGRGSNRPQHF.

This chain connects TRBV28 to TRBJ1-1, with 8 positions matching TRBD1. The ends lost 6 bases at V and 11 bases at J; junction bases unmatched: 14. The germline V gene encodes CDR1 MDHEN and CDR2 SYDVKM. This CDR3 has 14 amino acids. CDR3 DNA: TGTGCCAGCAGCCAGGGGGACAGGCCCGGTAGGGCTTTCTTT. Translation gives CASSQGDRPGRAFF.